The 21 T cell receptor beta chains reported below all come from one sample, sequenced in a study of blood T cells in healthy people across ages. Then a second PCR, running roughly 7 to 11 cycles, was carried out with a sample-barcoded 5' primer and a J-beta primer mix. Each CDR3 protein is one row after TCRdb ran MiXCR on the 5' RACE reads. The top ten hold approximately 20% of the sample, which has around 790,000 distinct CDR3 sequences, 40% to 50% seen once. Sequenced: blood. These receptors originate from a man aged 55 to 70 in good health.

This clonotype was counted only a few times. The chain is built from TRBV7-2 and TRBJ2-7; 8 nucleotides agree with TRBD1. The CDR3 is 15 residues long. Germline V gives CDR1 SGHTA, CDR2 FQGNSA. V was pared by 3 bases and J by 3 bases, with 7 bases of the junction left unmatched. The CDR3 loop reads CASSFQGQGGYEQYF. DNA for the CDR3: TGTGCCAGCAGCTTCCAAGGACAGGGAGGCTACGAGCAGTACTTC.

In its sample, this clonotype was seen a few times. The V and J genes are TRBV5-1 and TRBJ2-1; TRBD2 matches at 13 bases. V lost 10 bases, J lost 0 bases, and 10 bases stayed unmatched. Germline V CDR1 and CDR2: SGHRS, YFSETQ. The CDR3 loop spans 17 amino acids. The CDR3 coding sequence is TGCGCCTCCAGGACTAGCGGGGGAGCGAGCTCCTACAATGAGCAGTTCTTC. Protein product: CASRTSGGASSYNEQFF. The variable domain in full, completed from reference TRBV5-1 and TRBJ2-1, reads KAGVTQTPRYLIKTRGQQVTLSCSPISGHRSVSWYQQTPGQGLQFLFEYFSETQRNKGNFPGRFSGRQFSNSRSEMNVSTLELGDSALYLCASRTSGGASSYNEQFFGPGTRLTVL.

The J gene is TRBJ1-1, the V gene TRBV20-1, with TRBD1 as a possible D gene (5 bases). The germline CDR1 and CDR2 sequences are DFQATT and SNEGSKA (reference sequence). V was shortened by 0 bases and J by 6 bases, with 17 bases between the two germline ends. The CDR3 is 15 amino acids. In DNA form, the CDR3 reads TGCAGTGCTAGAGAAACTGTTGGGGTGGGGGCTGAAGCTTTCTTT. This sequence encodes CSARETVGVGAEAFF.

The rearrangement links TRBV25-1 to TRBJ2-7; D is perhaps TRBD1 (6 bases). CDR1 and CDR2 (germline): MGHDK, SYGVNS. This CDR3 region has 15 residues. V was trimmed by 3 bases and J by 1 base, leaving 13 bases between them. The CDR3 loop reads CASSDQGTASYEQYF. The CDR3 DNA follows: TGTGCCAGCAGTGATCAGGGGACGGCATCCTACGAGCAGTACTTC.

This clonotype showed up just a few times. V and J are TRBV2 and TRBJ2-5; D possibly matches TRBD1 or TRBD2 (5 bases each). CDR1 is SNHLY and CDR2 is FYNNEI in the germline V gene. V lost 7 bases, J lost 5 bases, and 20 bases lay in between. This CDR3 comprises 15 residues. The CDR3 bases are TGTGCCAGCAACGCCCCGGGACCCCCCCAGGAGACCCAGTACTTC. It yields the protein CASNAPGPPQETQYF.

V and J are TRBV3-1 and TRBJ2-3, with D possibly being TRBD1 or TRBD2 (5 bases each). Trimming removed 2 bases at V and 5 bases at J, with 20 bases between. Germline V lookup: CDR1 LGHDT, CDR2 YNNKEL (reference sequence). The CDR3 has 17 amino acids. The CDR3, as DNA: TGTGCCAGCAGCCAAAGCCCCTTTCACGGGGCCAGAGATACGCAGTATTTT. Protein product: CASSQSPFHGARDTQYF.

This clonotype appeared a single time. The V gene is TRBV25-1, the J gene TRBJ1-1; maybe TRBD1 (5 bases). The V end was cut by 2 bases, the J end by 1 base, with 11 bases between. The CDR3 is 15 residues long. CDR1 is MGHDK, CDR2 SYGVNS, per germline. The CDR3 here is CASSEAPGRNTEAFF. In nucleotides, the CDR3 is TGTGCCAGCAGTGAAGCCCCAGGGAGGAACACTGAAGCTTTCTTT.

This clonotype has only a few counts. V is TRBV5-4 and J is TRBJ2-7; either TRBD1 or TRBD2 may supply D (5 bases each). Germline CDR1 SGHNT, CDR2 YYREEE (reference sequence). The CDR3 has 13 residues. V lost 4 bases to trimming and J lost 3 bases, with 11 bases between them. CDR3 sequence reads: CASSEGSYYEQYF. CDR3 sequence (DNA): TGTGCCAGCAGCGAGGGGTCTTACTACGAGCAGTACTTC.

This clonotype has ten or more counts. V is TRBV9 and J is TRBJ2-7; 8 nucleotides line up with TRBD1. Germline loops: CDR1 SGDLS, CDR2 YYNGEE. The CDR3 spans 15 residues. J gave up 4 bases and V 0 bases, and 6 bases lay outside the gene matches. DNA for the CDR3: TGTGCCAGCAGCGTAGGACCAGGGGGCTATTACGAGCAGTACTTC. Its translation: CASSVGPGGYYEQYF.

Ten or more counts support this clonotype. CDR3: CSARPAPRAFF. The CDR3 DNA is TGCAGTGCAAGACCGGCTCCCAGAGCTTTCTTT. This sequence joins TRBV20-1 and TRBJ1-1, with no clear D. Trimming stripped 6 bases from V and 10 bases from J, with 15 bases between. Germline V CDR1 and CDR2: DFQATT, SNEGSKA (reference sequence). The CDR3 covers 11 residues.

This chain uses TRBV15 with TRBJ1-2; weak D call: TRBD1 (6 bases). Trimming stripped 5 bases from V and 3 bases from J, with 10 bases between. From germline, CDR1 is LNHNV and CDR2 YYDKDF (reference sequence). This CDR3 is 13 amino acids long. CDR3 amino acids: CATSGRTDYGYTF. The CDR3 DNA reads TGTGCCACCAGCGGGAGGACAGACTATGGCTACACCTTC. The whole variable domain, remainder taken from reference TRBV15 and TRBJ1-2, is DAMVIQNPRYQVTQFGKPVTLSCSQTLNHNVMYWYQQKSSQAPKLLFHYYDKDFNNEADTPDNFQSRRPNTSFCFLDIRSPGLGDTAMYLCATSGRTDYGYTFGSGTRLTVV.

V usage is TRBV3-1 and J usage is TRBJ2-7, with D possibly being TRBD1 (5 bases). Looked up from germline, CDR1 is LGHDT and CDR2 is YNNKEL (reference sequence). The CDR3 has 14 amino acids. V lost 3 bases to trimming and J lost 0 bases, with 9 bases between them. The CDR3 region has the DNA TGTGCCAGCAGCCACCAGGGAATCTCCTACGAGCAGTACTTC. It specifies CASSHQGISYEQYF.

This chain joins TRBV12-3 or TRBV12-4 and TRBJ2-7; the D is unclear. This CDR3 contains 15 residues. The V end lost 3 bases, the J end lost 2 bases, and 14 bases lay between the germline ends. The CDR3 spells CASSFEAEGTYEQYF. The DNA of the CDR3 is TGTGCCAGCAGTTTTGAGGCAGAAGGAACCTACGAGCAGTACTTC.

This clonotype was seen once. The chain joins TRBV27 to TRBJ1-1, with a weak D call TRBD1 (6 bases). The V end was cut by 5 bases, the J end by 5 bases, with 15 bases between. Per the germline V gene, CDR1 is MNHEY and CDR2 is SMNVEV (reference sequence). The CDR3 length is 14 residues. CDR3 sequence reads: CASSKPDRLTEAFF. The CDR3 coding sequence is TGTGCCAGCAGTAAACCCGACAGGCTGACTGAAGCTTTCTTT.

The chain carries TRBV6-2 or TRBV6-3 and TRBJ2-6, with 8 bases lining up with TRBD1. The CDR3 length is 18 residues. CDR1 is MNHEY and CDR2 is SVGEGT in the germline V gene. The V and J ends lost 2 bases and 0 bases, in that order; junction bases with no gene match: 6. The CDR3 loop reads CASSYDGTGLSGANVLTF. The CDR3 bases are TGTGCCAGCAGTTACGACGGGACAGGTCTCTCTGGGGCCAACGTCCTGACTTTC.

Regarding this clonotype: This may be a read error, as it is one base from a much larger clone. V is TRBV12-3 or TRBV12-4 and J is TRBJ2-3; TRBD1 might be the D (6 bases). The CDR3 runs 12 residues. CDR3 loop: CASRLGGDTQYF. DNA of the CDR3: TGTGCCAGCAGATTAGGGGGAGATACGCAGTATTTT.

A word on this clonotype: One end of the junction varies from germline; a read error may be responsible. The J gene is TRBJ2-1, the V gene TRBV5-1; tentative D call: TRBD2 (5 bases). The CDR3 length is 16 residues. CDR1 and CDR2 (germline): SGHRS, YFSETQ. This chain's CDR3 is CASNLAGSSRANEQFF. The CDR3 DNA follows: TGCGCCAGCAACTTGGCCGGGTCCTCGCGGGCCAATGAGCAGTTCTTC.

The CDR3 protein is CSVAAGAGQPQHF. The DNA of the CDR3 is TGCAGCGTGGCTGCAGGGGCGGGCCAGCCCCAGCATTTT. The J gene is TRBJ1-5, the V gene TRBV29-1, with D possibly being TRBD1 (6 bases). Trimming stripped 6 bases from V and 7 bases from J, with 16 bases between. The CDR3 has 13 amino acids. In germline, CDR1 is SQVTM, CDR2 ANQGSEA.

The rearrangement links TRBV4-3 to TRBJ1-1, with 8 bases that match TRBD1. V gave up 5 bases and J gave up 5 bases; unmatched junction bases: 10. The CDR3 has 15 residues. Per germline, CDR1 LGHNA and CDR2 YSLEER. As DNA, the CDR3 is TGCGCCAGCAGCACCGGACAGGGATCTTGGACTGAAGCTTTCTTT. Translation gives CASSTGQGSWTEAFF.

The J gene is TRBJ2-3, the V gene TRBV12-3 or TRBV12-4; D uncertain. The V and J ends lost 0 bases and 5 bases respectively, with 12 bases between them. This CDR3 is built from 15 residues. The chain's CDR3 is CASSLADRPRDTQYF. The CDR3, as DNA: TGTGCCAGCAGTTTAGCGGACCGGCCCCGAGATACGCAGTATTTT.

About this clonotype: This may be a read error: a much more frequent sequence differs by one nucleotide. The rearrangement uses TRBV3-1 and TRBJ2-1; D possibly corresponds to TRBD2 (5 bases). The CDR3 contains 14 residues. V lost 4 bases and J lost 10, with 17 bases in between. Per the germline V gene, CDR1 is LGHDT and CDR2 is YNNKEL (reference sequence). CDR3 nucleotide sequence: TGTGCCAGCAGCCTGACTAATCGCTGGGCGGAGCAGTTCTTC. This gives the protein CASSLTNRWAEQFF.